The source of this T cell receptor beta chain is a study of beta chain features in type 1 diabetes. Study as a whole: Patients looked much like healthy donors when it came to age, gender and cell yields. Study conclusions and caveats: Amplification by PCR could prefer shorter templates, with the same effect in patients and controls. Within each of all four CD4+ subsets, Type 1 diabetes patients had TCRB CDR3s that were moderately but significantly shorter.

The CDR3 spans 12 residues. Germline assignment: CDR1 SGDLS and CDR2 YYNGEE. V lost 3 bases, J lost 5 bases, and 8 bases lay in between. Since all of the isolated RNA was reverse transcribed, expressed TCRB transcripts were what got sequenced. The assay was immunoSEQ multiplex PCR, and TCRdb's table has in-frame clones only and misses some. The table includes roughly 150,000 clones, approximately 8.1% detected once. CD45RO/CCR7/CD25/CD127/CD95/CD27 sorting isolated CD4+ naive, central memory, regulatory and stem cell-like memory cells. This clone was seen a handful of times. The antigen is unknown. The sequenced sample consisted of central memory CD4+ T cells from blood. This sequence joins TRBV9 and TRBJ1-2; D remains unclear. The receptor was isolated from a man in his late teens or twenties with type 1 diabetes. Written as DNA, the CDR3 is TGTGCCAGCAGCGCCCCGGGGTATGGCTACACCTTC. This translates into CASSAPGYGYTF.